These 16 T cell receptor beta chains share one sample of origin, sequenced in a study of graft-versus-host responses after intestinal transplantation. Profiling relied on immunoSEQ multiplex PCR, and the TCRdb table lists in-frame clones only, not all of them. The sample has fewer than 100,000 clones, more than 70% seen once. The specimen was PBMCs, collected 255 days after intestinal transplant. These receptors were obtained from a human patient who received an intestinal transplant, so some T cells may come from the graft donor.

V is TRBV14 and J is TRBJ1-6; 9 bases are a match to TRBD1. The germline CDR1 and CDR2 sequences are SGHDN and FVKESK. V dropped 4 bases and J dropped 7; count of bases not matched to a gene: 8. The CDR3 is 16 amino acids. The CDR3 loop is CASSRRGQGWNSPLHF. CDR3 in DNA: TGTGCCAGCAGCCGCAGAGGACAGGGGTGGAATTCACCCCTCCACTTT.

This chain links TRBV28 with TRBJ1-6, with 7 bases matching TRBD1. The V and J ends lost 7 bases and 0 bases, in that order; junction bases with no gene match: 9. Germline V CDR1 and CDR2: MDHEN, SYDVKM. The CDR3 spans 17 residues. The CDR3 coding sequence is TGTGCCAGCACCAGGATAGGGGGCAGCTCCTATAATTCACCCCTCCACTTT. Its translation is CASTRIGGSSYNSPLHF. Combining the CDR3 with reference TRBV28 and TRBJ1-6 gives the whole variable domain DVKVTQSSRYLVKRTGEKVFLECVQDMDHENMFWYRQDPGLGLRLIYFSYDVKMKEKGDIPEGYSVSREKKERFSLILESASTNQTSMYLCASTRIGGSSYNSPLHFGNGTRLTVT.

In nucleotides, the CDR3 is TGTGCCAGCACCAACCCCGGGGGGGGCGTGAGGAACACCGGGGAGCTGTTTTTT. Translation gives CASTNPGGGVRNTGELFF. This chain links TRBV2 with TRBJ2-2; 8 nucleotides agree with TRBD2. From germline, CDR1 is SNHLY and CDR2 FYNNEI. The CDR3 spans 18 residues. V lost 7 bases, J lost 1 base, and 14 bases stayed unmatched.

The genes are TRBV28 and TRBJ1-1, with a weak D call TRBD1 (5 bases). Germline V CDR1 and CDR2: MDHEN, SYDVKM. Trimming shortened V by 7 bases and J by 4 bases, and 28 bases separated the two germline ends. The CDR3 consists of 18 residues. This CDR3 reads CASTIQSRGVRTGTEAFF. The DNA for the CDR3 is TGTGCCAGCACCATACAATCGAGAGGGGTCCGAACGGGCACTGAAGCTTTCTTT.

V gene TRBV25-1 combines with J gene TRBJ1-6; TRBD1 agrees at 11 bases. The V gene end was trimmed by 8 bases and the J gene end by 7 bases; junction bases not matched to a gene: 7. CDR1 MGHDK and CDR2 SYGVNS come from the germline V gene. The CDR3 is 15 amino acids. The CDR3 loop is CASEARDRGNSPLHF. As DNA, the CDR3 is TGTGCCAGCGAGGCCCGGGACAGGGGGAATTCACCCCTCCACTTT.

The V and J genes are TRBV18 and TRBJ1-5; D not certain. CDR3 size: 13 residues. In germline, CDR1 is KGHSH, CDR2 LQKENI. With 2 bases removed from V and 2 bases from J, the gap between germline ends came to 4 bases. In DNA, the CDR3 is TGTGCCAGCTCACCAGGGGGCAATCAGCCCCAGCATTTT. The encoded protein is CASSPGGNQPQHF.

V usage is TRBV27 and J usage is TRBJ1-4; D is perhaps TRBD1 (6 bases). Trimming took off 1 base at V and 6 bases at J, with 15 bases between the two ends. In germline, CDR1 is MNHEY, CDR2 SMNVEV (reference sequence). This CDR3 region has 16 residues. The CDR3 loop reads CASSLLGGQSYEKLFF. The CDR3, as DNA: TGTGCCAGCAGTTTATTGGGGGGCCAGTCCTATGAAAAACTGTTTTTT.

This chain uses TRBV5-8 with TRBJ1-5; D not certain. The length of the CDR3 is 14 residues. CDR1 is SGHTS and CDR2 is YDEGEE in the germline V gene. Deletions cut 3 bases from V and 0 bases from J, with 7 bases between. The CDR3 DNA sequence: TGTGCCAGCAGCTCAAGATATAGCAATCAGCCCCAGCATTTT. Amino acid sequence: CASSSRYSNQPQHF. Full variable domain (remainder filled in from reference TRBV5-8 and TRBJ1-5): EAGVTQSPTHLIKTRGQQATLRCSPISGHTSVYWYQQALGLGLQFLLWYDEGEERNRGNFPPRFSGRQFPNYSSELNVNALELEDSALYLCASSSRYSNQPQHFGDGTRLSIL.

The gene calls are TRBV18 and TRBJ1-1; D is undetermined. V was trimmed by 2 bases and J by 4 bases, leaving 14 bases between them. Germline V gene sequence: CDR1 KGHSH, CDR2 LQKENI. CDR3 length equals 15 residues. The CDR3 DNA reads TGTGCCAGCTCACCAGGGCAGACTAGGAGCACTGAAGCTTTCTTT. Its translation: CASSPGQTRSTEAFF.

Only a few counts were recorded for this clone. This chain uses TRBV7-9 with TRBJ1-1, with unresolved D. The CDR3 has 13 amino acids. V lost 8 bases and J 1 base, leaving 11 bases between the germline ends. Germline CDR1 and CDR2: SEHNR and FQNEAQ (reference sequence). The CDR3 sequence: CASGPYGNTEAFF. CDR3 in DNA: TGTGCCAGCGGGCCATACGGGAACACTGAAGCTTTCTTT.

In its sample, this clone was seen a few times. CDR3 sequence reads: CASSPDRERQPQHF. CDR3 nucleotides: TGTGCCAGCAGCCCCGACAGGGAGCGTCAGCCCCAGCATTTT. The chain couples TRBV11-2 to TRBJ1-5; 7 bases match TRBD1. Trimming cost V 5 bases and J 6 bases; bases outside gene matches: 7. The germline V gene encodes CDR1 SGHAT and CDR2 FQNNGV. The CDR3 length is 14 residues.

V usage is TRBV28 and J usage is TRBJ2-7; D might be TRBD2 (7 bases). The V gene lost 6 bases and the J gene lost 5 bases, with 23 bases spanning the gap. The CDR3 covers 16 residues. Germline loops: CDR1 MDHEN, CDR2 SYDVKM. The CDR3 is CASSLEGEGQLDEQYF. CDR3 nucleotides: TGTGCCAGCAGCTTGGAGGGGGAGGGGCAACTAGACGAGCAGTACTTC.

V usage is TRBV6-1 and J usage is TRBJ2-5; 9 bases align to TRBD2. The V gene's germline CDR1 is MNHNS and CDR2 SASEGT. The CDR3 runs to 15 residues. The V segment lost 0 bases and the J segment 7 bases; nucleotides outside the gene matches: 6. This CDR3 is CASSEALGLAGTQYF. CDR3 nucleotides: TGTGCCAGCAGTGAAGCGCTGGGACTAGCTGGGACCCAGTACTTC.

The chain recombines TRBV6-1 with TRBJ1-1; 7 positions agree with TRBD1. Germline loops: CDR1 MNHNS, CDR2 SASEGT. J was trimmed by 1 base and V by 10 bases; bases with no gene match: 6. The CDR3 runs to 13 residues. In DNA form, the CDR3 reads TGTGCCACTAGCTGGGACAGGAACACTGAAGCTTTCTTT. Residues: CATSWDRNTEAFF.

V usage is TRBV19 and J usage is TRBJ1-5; 7 bases map to TRBD1. Germline CDR1 is LNHDA and CDR2 is SQIVND (reference sequence). The CDR3 spans 15 residues. Trimming at V came to 5 bases and at J to 4 bases, leaving 8 bases not matched to a gene. The CDR3 DNA is TGTGCCAGTAGTTTGGGGACAGAGTTTAATCAGCCCCAGCATTTT. Protein: CASSLGTEFNQPQHF.

The gene calls are TRBV28 and TRBJ1-6, with D possibly being TRBD1 (5 bases). CDR3 length: 14 residues. V was shortened by 5 bases and J by 7 bases, with 12 bases between the two germline ends. Germline V gene data show CDR1 as MDHEN and CDR2 as SYDVKM. The CDR3 region is CASSRTYGNSPLHF. The CDR3 DNA reads as TGTGCCAGCAGTCGGACATATGGAAATTCACCCCTCCACTTT.